What follows are 10 T cell receptor beta chains derived from one specimen sequenced in a study of blood T cells in healthy people across ages. Primers used in a second PCR of about 6 to 11 cycles were a sample-barcoded 5' primer and a J-beta primer mix. TCRdb re-called the 5' RACE reads with MiXCR, one entry per CDR3 protein. The sample includes around 1,700,000 distinct CDR3 sequences, 28% of them seen just once. The specimen sequenced was blood. The receptor source for this set is a woman aged 25 to 45 in good health.

A few counts support this clonotype. The V call is TRBV5-1, the J call TRBJ1-4; TRBD1 matches at 7 bases. CDR3 size: 14 residues. After removal of 4 bases from V and 3 bases from J, the junction contained 3 bases not matched to a gene. Germline-derived CDR1 and CDR2 are SGHRS and YFSETQ. The CDR3 DNA reads TGCGCCAGCAGCATCGACAGGGCTAATGAAAAACTGTTTTTT. This gives the protein CASSIDRANEKLFF.

This chain uses TRBV3-1 with TRBJ1-6; D remains unclear. The V end was cut by 0 bases, the J end by 7 bases, with 10 bases between. This CDR3 comprises 15 residues. In germline, CDR1 is LGHDT, CDR2 YNNKEL (reference sequence). CDR3 region: CASSQDFLRNSPLHF. The DNA of the CDR3 is TGTGCCAGCAGCCAAGATTTCCTTCGGAATTCACCCCTCCACTTT.

The chain uses TRBV14 and TRBJ1-2, with 7 bases that match TRBD1. V dropped 0 bases and J dropped 8; count of bases not matched to a gene: 3. CDR1 and CDR2 (germline): SGHDN, FVKESK. The CDR3 length is 13 residues. The CDR3, as DNA: TGTGCCAGCAGCCAAGAGCAAGGGGGCGGCTACACCTTC. As protein: CASSQEQGGGYTF.

This clonotype was seen a few times. The chain is built from TRBV29-1 and TRBJ2-3; D gene uncertain. The germline V gene has CDR1 SQVTM and CDR2 ANQGSEA. Trimming stripped 4 bases from V and 1 base from J, with 9 bases between. The CDR3 covers 13 residues. For the CDR3, the DNA is TGCAGCGTTGTTCTTCCACGCACAGATACGCAGTATTTT. It is translated as CSVVLPRTDTQYF.

This clonotype was seen only a few times. The chain has TRBV28 and TRBJ1-4, with 8 bases that match TRBD1. CDR1 MDHEN and CDR2 SYDVKM come from the germline V gene. CDR3 length: 15 residues. The trim removed 4 bases at V and 8 bases at J, leaving 9 bases unmatched. This CDR3 reads CASSSPDRVGEKLFF. In DNA form, the CDR3 reads TGTGCCAGCAGTTCCCCGGACAGGGTCGGGGAAAAACTGTTTTTT.

This clonotype came up a few times. This chain connects TRBV6-1 to TRBJ2-1; 7 bases fit TRBD2. Germline V gene lookup returns CDR1 MNHNS and CDR2 SASEGT. This CDR3 has 15 amino acids. J gave up 4 bases and V 3 bases, and 6 bases lay outside the gene matches. This chain's CDR3 is CASSDGDYAYNEQFF. The CDR3 DNA reads TGTGCCAGCAGTGACGGGGACTACGCTTACAATGAGCAGTTCTTC.

The rearrangement joins TRBV7-3 to TRBJ1-1; a possible D gene is TRBD1 (6 bases). This CDR3 comprises 15 residues. With 0 bases removed from V and 1 base from J, the gap between germline ends came to 9 bases. Germline loops: CDR1 SGHTA, CDR2 FQGTGA. CDR3 sequence: CASSLTGGANTEAFF. In DNA, the CDR3 is TGTGCCAGCAGCTTAACGGGGGGCGCGAACACTGAAGCTTTCTTT. Full variable domain (outside the CDR3, taken from reference TRBV7-3 and TRBJ1-1): GAGVSQTPSNKVTEKGKYVELRCDPISGHTALYWYRQSLGQGPEFLIYFQGTGAADDSGLPNDRFFAVRPEGSVSTLKIQRTERGDSAVYLCASSLTGGANTEAFFGQGTRLTVV.

The rearrangement links TRBV7-2 to TRBJ1-5, with D possibly matching TRBD1 (5 bases). CDR1 and CDR2 from the germline V gene are SGHTA and FQGNSA. Between the trimmed V and J ends, which lost 5 bases and 0 bases, there was a span of 14 bases. This CDR3 spans 16 amino acids. The CDR3 spells CASSPPADISNQPQHF. The CDR3 DNA reads as TGTGCCAGCAGCCCCCCAGCGGACATTAGCAATCAGCCCCAGCATTTT.

About this clonotype itself: Compared with germline, one end of the junction differs, possibly owing to a read error. V gene TRBV7-8 combines with J gene TRBJ2-1; the match to TRBD2 covers 14 bases. CDR1 is SGHVS and CDR2 is FQNEAQ in the germline V gene. This CDR3 contains 16 residues. This CDR3 is CGSSLDGTSGRYEQFF. The CDR3 nucleotides read TGTGGCAGCAGCTTAGACGGGACTAGCGGGAGATATGAGCAGTTCTTC. Together with reference TRBV7-8 and TRBJ2-1, the CDR3 gives the full variable domain: GAGVSQSPRYKVAKRGQDVALRCDPISGHVSLFWYQQALGQGPEFLTYFQNEAQLDKSGLPSDRFFAERPEGSVSTLKIQRTQQEDSAVYLCGSSLDGTSGRYEQFFGPGTRLTVL.

The genes are TRBV11-2 and TRBJ2-3, with 7 bases fitting TRBD2. The CDR3 sequence is 21 residues long. Unmatched junction bases numbered 29, after V lost 5 bases and J lost 6 bases. Germline-derived CDR1 and CDR2 are SGHAT and FQNNGV. The CDR3 sequence is CASSADGLGNSRTSVEDTQYF. CDR3 sequence (DNA): TGTGCCAGCAGCGCGGACGGATTGGGCAATTCAAGGACTAGTGTAGAGGATACGCAGTATTTT.